This T cell receptor beta chain emerged from a study of T cell changes during pregnancy in multiple sclerosis. Sequencing was performed with immunoSEQ multiplex PCR; in TCRdb, only in-frame clones are kept and a portion is missing. The sample yields tens of thousands of clones, roughly 92% seen once. Losses at the gene ends were 4 bases for V and 0 bases for J; bases not matched to a gene: 11. The CDR3 has 18 residues. Germline CDR1 reads WSHSY; CDR2 reads SAAADI. This TCR was sampled from a female donor with multiple sclerosis, enrolled in a pregnancy study. The source was CD4+ T cells from peripheral blood mononuclear cells, collected after pregnancy. The V call is TRBV10-2, the J call TRBJ2-3, with 9 bases fitting TRBD2. The CDR3 DNA reads TGCGCCAGCAGTGGGCGAAAGACTAGCGGAGATAGCACAGATACGCAGTATTTT. It translates to CASSGRKTSGDSTDTQYF.